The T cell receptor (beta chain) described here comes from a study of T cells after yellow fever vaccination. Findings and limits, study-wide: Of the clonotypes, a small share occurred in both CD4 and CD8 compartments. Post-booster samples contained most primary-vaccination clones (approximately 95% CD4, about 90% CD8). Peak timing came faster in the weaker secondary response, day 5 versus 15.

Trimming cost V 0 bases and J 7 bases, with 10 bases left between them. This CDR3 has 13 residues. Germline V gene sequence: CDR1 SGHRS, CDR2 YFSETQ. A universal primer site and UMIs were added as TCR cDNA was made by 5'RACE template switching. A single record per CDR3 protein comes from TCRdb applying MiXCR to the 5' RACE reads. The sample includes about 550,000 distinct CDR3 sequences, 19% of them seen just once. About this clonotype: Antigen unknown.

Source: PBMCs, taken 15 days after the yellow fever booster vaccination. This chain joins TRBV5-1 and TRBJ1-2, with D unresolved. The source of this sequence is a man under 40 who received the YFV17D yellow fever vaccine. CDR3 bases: TGCGCCAGCAGCTTGGAAGGGTTAGTTGGCTACACCTTC. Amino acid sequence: CASSLEGLVGYTF.